This T cell receptor beta chain is drawn from a study of CD8 T cells in ankylosing spondylitis. A few counts support this clonotype. The antigen remains undetermined. Broader study findings: Significant enrichment of disease-linked clones was reportedly seen in matched ankylosing spondylitis synovial fluid. A motif of eight highly homologous TCR beta variants was seen as apparently characteristic of ankylosing spondylitis blood. Prior work had noted some motif variants in reactive arthritis blood and synovial fluid.

The CDR3 is made up of 14 amino acids. The V gene lost 8 bases and the J gene lost 2 bases, with 14 bases spanning the gap. With molecular barcodes, quantitative 5'-RACE was used to make the TCR beta libraries. TCRdb recomputed calls from the 5' RACE reads with MiXCR, one row per CDR3 protein. The sample shows 200,000 to 300,000 distinct CDR3 sequences, roughly 10% of them seen only once. The V gene is TRBV12-3 or TRBV12-4, the J gene TRBJ2-3, with D perhaps matching TRBD1 (5 bases). Material for sequencing was blood, either unsorted or a sorted T cell fraction (not recorded which). The TCR was taken from a male donor with ankylosing spondylitis or in good health (not recorded which). CDR3 amino acids: CASLLRGPTDTQYF. The CDR3 DNA reads as TGTGCCAGCTTACTTAGGGGCCCCACAGATACGCAGTATTTT.